These T cell receptor beta chains were read from a single sample in a study of Ad26.COV2.S vaccination and SARS-CoV-2 variants. The assay was immunoSEQ multiplex PCR, and TCRdb's table has in-frame clones only and misses some. The profile shows about 250,000 clones, around 87% of them singletons. Sequencing used peripheral blood, obtained in a trial of Ad26.COV2.S vaccine versus placebo. The source is a person aged 18-60 years who received the Ad26.COV2.S COVID-19 vaccine or a placebo. Both conserved end residues are part of each CDR3. Each record gives: V gene, J gene, D gene, CDR3 protein. The D gene is left open where the match is weak.

TRBV10-2	TRBJ2-1	TRBD2	CATNVAGVGRNEQFF
TRBV18	TRBJ1-3	.	CASSPPPSGNTIYF
TRBV5-6	TRBJ2-5	.	CASSLSGQVQTQYF
TRBV7-2	TRBJ2-7	.	CASSLAGRVSYEQYF
TRBV10-3	TRBJ1-1	TRBD1	CAISESQGAQNTEAFF
TRBV5-1	TRBJ1-1	.	CASRAGGGRTEAFF
TRBV6-6	TRBJ2-3	.	CASRSGLSTDTQYF
TRBV18	TRBJ1-2	.	CASSPPIGDYGYTF
TRBV6-4	TRBJ1-2	.	CASSDSAGYGYTF
TRBV21-1	TRBJ2-1	.	CASSKVGTGNFYEQFF
TRBV6-5	TRBJ2-1	.	CASIEMWAKDGEQFF
TRBV2	TRBJ1-2	TRBD1	CASSEAAGGNYGYTF
TRBV7-2	TRBJ2-7	.	CASSSTLYEQYF
TRBV3-1/TRBV3-2	TRBJ1-1	.	CASSQGPEGNTEAFF
TRBV11-2	TRBJ1-2	.	CASSLVPRWGYGYTF
TRBV4-3	TRBJ1-1	TRBD1	CASSQLRGLRTEAFF
TRBV30	TRBJ1-5	.	CAWSVGGGSFLATNQPQHF
TRBV19	TRBJ1-1	.	CASSGRGGMNTEAFF
TRBV27	TRBJ1-1	.	CAASSLVRGRTEAFF
TRBV7-2	TRBJ2-2	.	CASSLVSGGRAGELFF
TRBV7-9	TRBJ2-2	TRBD2	CASSLSGGFTGELFF
TRBV28	TRBJ2-7	TRBD2	CASTPPGGVPYEQYF
TRBV7-9	TRBJ2-7	.	CASGSYEQYF
TRBV6-1	TRBJ1-2	.	CASSEGTRYGYTF
TRBV12-3/TRBV12-4	TRBJ1-2	.	CASSFRDYGYTF
TRBV19	TRBJ1-4	TRBD1	CASTWTGKTTNEKLFF
TRBV19	TRBJ2-2	TRBD2	CASSIKTSGRAGELFF
TRBV12-5	TRBJ1-6	.	CASGPWEGRGSPLHF
TRBV5-1	TRBJ2-6	TRBD2	CASSLVAGVPLSGANVLTF
TRBV6-7	TRBJ2-3	.	CASSYNRVGQADTQYF
TRBV18	TRBJ2-3	.	CASSQLQPSTDTQYF
TRBV7-2	TRBJ1-2	.	CASSLVEGDSYGYTF
TRBV7-9	TRBJ2-1	.	CASSYFGEQFF
TRBV2	TRBJ1-1	.	CASTVQGRFETEAFF
TRBV12-3/TRBV12-4	TRBJ1-2	.	CASRLGRDGYTF
TRBV7-9	TRBJ2-1	TRBD1	CASSSARTGNNNEQFF
TRBV18	TRBJ2-1	.	CASSPPQYNNEQFF
TRBV5-8	TRBJ2-2	.	CASWLQGPTELFF
TRBV10-2	TRBJ2-1	.	CASNGVAGHNEQFF
TRBV19	TRBJ1-2	TRBD1	CATALTGREGYTF
TRBV6-6	TRBJ2-2	.	CASSLNGNTGELFF
TRBV7-6	TRBJ1-4	TRBD1	CASILDSGQCEKLFF
TRBV11-2	TRBJ2-5	TRBD1	CASSLGQGGETQYF
TRBV7-8	TRBJ2-7	.	CASSLVGPPAREQYF
TRBV20-1	TRBJ1-1	TRBD1	CSASFGDSTGTEAFF
TRBV7-2	TRBJ2-4	.	CASSLVIGGKNIQYF
TRBV7-3	TRBJ1-2	TRBD1	CASSLTPGQLDGYTF
TRBV29-1	TRBJ2-1	TRBD1	CSLTFDRGSYNEQFF
TRBV28	TRBJ2-7	.	CASSPRATLTHEQYF
TRBV4-2	TRBJ1-4	.	CASSQRGGGREKLFF
TRBV7-2	TRBJ1-3	.	CASSLARDWSSGNTIYF
TRBV10-3	TRBJ2-7	TRBD2	CATGPGLAVSYEQYF
TRBV9	TRBJ2-5	.	CASSVDQGRETQYF
TRBV21-1	TRBJ2-6	.	CASSKPANVLTF
TRBV2	TRBJ2-7	.	CAMLARDRSYEQYF
TRBV7-2	TRBJ1-5	.	CASSLGDQPQHF
TRBV6-2/TRBV6-3	TRBJ2-2	.	CASSYLGGDRELFF
TRBV5-4	TRBJ2-3	.	CASSSGTTSTDTQYF